These 18 T cell receptor beta chains share one sample of origin, sequenced in a study of identical twins. TCRdb passed the 5' RACE reads through MiXCR, listing each CDR3 protein once. The sample has roughly 200,000 distinct CDR3 sequences; 7.5% are singletons. In addition, the sample was reused for a study of yellow fever vaccine responses in identical twins.

Sequenced material: memory (CD45RO+) T cells sorted from blood. These receptor sequences come from a woman aged 18-29 years in good health.

The chain employs TRBV21-1 and TRBJ2-7. TRBV21-1 is noted as a pseudogene. The CDR3 sequence is 14 residues long. CDR3 protein: CASSTQNRAYEQYF. Here the CDR3 DNA reads TGTGCCAGCAGCACCCAGAACAGAGCCTACGAGCAGTACTTC.

This clonotype was counted between two and nine times. This chain uses TRBV28 with TRBJ2-6; D is tentatively TRBD1 or TRBD2 (5 bases each). CDR3 length: 16 amino acids. In germline, CDR1 is MDHEN, CDR2 SYDVKM. V was trimmed by 3 bases and J by 0 bases, leaving 9 bases between them. The DNA for the CDR3 is TGTGCCAGCAGTTTTATGGGGGACTCTGGGGCCAACGTCCTGACTTTC. It translates to CASSFMGDSGANVLTF.

The J gene is TRBJ2-1, the V gene TRBV6-1; 8 bases fit TRBD1. Trimming removed 7 bases from V and 8 bases from J; junction bases left unmatched: 7. This CDR3 has 13 amino acids. Germline CDR1 is MNHNS and CDR2 is SASEGT. The CDR3 loop reads CASIVPGGYEQFF. The CDR3 DNA is TGTGCCAGCATCGTTCCAGGGGGCTATGAGCAGTTCTTC.

This clonotype was detected ten times or more. The chain joins TRBV2 to TRBJ2-3; TRBD2 might be the D (6 bases). Between the trimmed V and J ends, which lost 2 bases and 0 bases, there was a span of 12 bases. Germline V gives CDR1 SNHLY, CDR2 FYNNEI. The CDR3 loop spans 16 amino acids. The CDR3 reads CASSEKTRPSTDTQYF. The DNA for the CDR3 is TGTGCCAGCAGTGAAAAGACTAGACCTAGCACAGATACGCAGTATTTT.

This clonotype was detected many times. The chain carries TRBV7-8 and TRBJ1-4, with D unclear. V lost 0 bases, J lost 7 bases, and 12 bases lay in between. Per germline, CDR1 SGHVS and CDR2 FQNEAQ. This CDR3 is built from 15 residues. The CDR3 region has the DNA TGTGCCAGCAGCTTAGCTGGCGGGGTCAGTGAAAAACTGTTTTTT. This codes for CASSLAGGVSEKLFF.

This clonotype was counted many times. The chain employs TRBV6-2 or TRBV6-3 and TRBJ1-5, with 7 nucleotides matching TRBD1. This CDR3 contains 18 residues. Trimming cost V 2 bases and J 4 bases; bases outside gene matches: 14. Per the germline V gene, CDR1 is MNHEY and CDR2 is SVGEGT. Here the CDR3 reads CASSYPTGQPFQNQPQHF. CDR3 nucleotides: TGTGCCAGCAGTTACCCGACGGGACAGCCATTCCAAAATCAGCCCCAGCATTTT.

This rearrangement joins TRBV12-3 or TRBV12-4 to TRBJ2-4; 12 nucleotides match TRBD2. The CDR3 covers 19 residues. Trimming removed 11 bases from V and 0 bases from J; junction bases left unmatched: 17. The chain's CDR3 is CAFSLGGLAGGLAKNIQYF. As DNA, the CDR3 is TGTGCCTTCAGTTTAGGGGGCCTAGCGGGAGGGTTAGCCAAAAACATTCAGTACTTC.

This clonotype was seen ten or more times. J is TRBJ2-1 and V is TRBV9; D may be TRBD1 (5 bases). Trimming pared 0 bases from V and 6 bases from J, leaving 19 bases between. In germline, CDR1 is SGDLS, CDR2 YYNGEE. This CDR3 spans 17 amino acids. The DNA for the CDR3 is TGTGCCAGCAGCGTAGAGCCGCCAGGGTGGTTTGGCAATGAGCAGTTCTTC. Translated, it gives CASSVEPPGWFGNEQFF.

The chain is built from TRBV7-9 and TRBJ2-1; TRBD2 matches 13 bases. V shed 5 bases, J shed 5 bases, and the junction held 6 bases outside the gene matches. The V gene's germline CDR1 is SEHNR and CDR2 FQNEAQ (reference sequence). The CDR3 has 16 residues. Here the CDR3 reads CASSHGLAGDHNEQFF. The CDR3 DNA follows: TGTGCCAGCAGCCACGGACTAGCGGGGGACCACAATGAGCAGTTCTTC.

This clonotype has more than one count but fewer than ten. The chain combines TRBV5-6 with TRBJ1-6, with D possibly matching TRBD1 (5 bases). Between the trimmed V and J ends, which lost 0 bases and 10 bases, there was a span of 17 bases. Germline V gene lookup returns CDR1 SGHDT and CDR2 YYEEEE. This CDR3 is built from 16 residues. The CDR3 region has the DNA TGTGCCAGCAGCTTGGTCCAGGGCGTCGCGGGATCACCCCTCCACTTT. It codes for CASSLVQGVAGSPLHF.

A few counts support this clonotype. The chain joins TRBV7-2 to TRBJ2-5; 12 bases map to TRBD2. With V trimmed by 5 bases and J by 5 bases, 6 bases remained unmatched. The V gene's germline CDR1 is SGHTA and CDR2 FQGNSA. This CDR3 has 15 residues. CDR3 in amino acids: CASSPRLAGEETQYF. The CDR3 coding sequence is TGTGCCAGCAGCCCCCGACTAGCGGGGGAGGAGACCCAGTACTTC.

This clonotype has only a few counts. V is TRBV11-3 and J is TRBJ2-1; weak D call: TRBD1 (6 bases). Between the trimmed V and J ends, which lost 3 bases and 10 bases, there was a span of 13 bases. CDR3 length equals 13 residues. Germline CDR1 SGHNT, CDR2 YENEEA. The CDR3 coding sequence is TGTGCCAGCAGCTTGTCAGGGGTGAGCGAGCAGTTCTTC. Translation: CASSLSGVSEQFF.

This clonotype was found a few times. The chain is built from TRBV20-1 and TRBJ1-2, with D possibly being TRBD1 (6 bases). The germline V gene has CDR1 DFQATT and CDR2 SNEGSKA (reference sequence). V was clipped by 2 bases and J by 5 bases, with 9 bases between them. The CDR3 has 12 amino acids. The CDR3 DNA reads as TGCAGTGCTAGACCCGGACAGTATGGCTACACCTTC. It codes for CSARPGQYGYTF.

This clonotype was observed at least ten times. The V and J genes are TRBV7-2 and TRBJ2-3; D unresolved. Trimming cost V 5 bases and J 9 bases, with 15 bases left between them. Germline loops: CDR1 SGHTA, CDR2 FQGNSA. CDR3 length: 13 amino acids. The CDR3 spells CASSPAVGETQYF. Written as DNA, the CDR3 is TGTGCCAGCAGCCCTGCCGTCGGAGAGACGCAGTATTTT.

Only a few counts were recorded for this clonotype. This chain connects TRBV29-1 to TRBJ1-1; D remains ambiguous. V was cut by 4 bases and J by 3 bases, with 9 bases left in between. Germline-derived CDR1 and CDR2 are SQVTM and ANQGSEA. This CDR3 has 12 residues. The CDR3 bases are TGCAGCGTTGCGGCGGCACACACTGAAGCTTTCTTT. This encodes CSVAAAHTEAFF.

Ten or more counts support this clonotype. The V call is TRBV6-2 or TRBV6-3, the J call TRBJ2-4; 8 nucleotides match TRBD2. Germline V gene data show CDR1 as MNHEY and CDR2 as SVGEGT. Losses at the gene ends were 4 bases for V and 9 bases for J; bases not matched to a gene: 14. The CDR3 sequence is 16 residues long. The CDR3 reads CASSSGTSGRFGIQYF. In DNA form, the CDR3 reads TGTGCCAGCAGTTCAGGGACTAGTGGTCGGTTCGGCATTCAGTACTTC.

At least ten counts were recorded for this clonotype. V is TRBV18 and J is TRBJ2-7; possible D gene TRBD2, 6 bases. Per the germline V gene, CDR1 is KGHSH and CDR2 is LQKENI. Trimming removed 1 base from V and 4 bases from J, with 8 bases in between. This CDR3 has 13 residues. The CDR3 protein is CASSPQSGYEQYF. CDR3 sequence (DNA): TGTGCCAGCTCACCACAAAGCGGGTACGAGCAGTACTTC.

This chain uses TRBV5-1 with TRBJ1-4; D is perhaps TRBD1 (5 bases). Germline loops: CDR1 SGHRS, CDR2 YFSETQ. The CDR3 contains 15 residues. V was pared by 6 bases and J by 0 bases, with 12 bases between. The chain's CDR3 is CASKRDDATNEKLFF. The CDR3 coding sequence is TGCGCCAGCAAACGGGACGATGCAACTAATGAAAAACTGTTTTTT. The full variable domain, rest sourced from reference TRBV5-1 and TRBJ1-4, is KAGVTQTPRYLIKTRGQQVTLSCSPISGHRSVSWYQQTPGQGLQFLFEYFSETQRNKGNFPGRFSGRQFSNSRSEMNVSTLELGDSALYLCASKRDDATNEKLFFGSGTQLSVL.